This is a list of T cell receptor beta chains from one sample in a study of T cells in Graves' hyperthyroidism and ophthalmopathy. TCRdb passed the multiplex PCR reads through MiXCR, listing each CDR3 protein once. This sample has around 380,000 distinct CDR3 sequences, with roughly 13% found just once. Material: blood. Every receptor here comes from a man aged 25-45 years with Graves' hyperthyroidism that later progressed to Graves' ophthalmopathy. Each CDR3 is given with its conserved first and last residue. The D gene is left open where the match is weak. Some rows mark clone size as missing; the rest say once, few, many or name a class of expanded clone.

TRBJ1-2 many TRBD1 TRBV12-3/TRBV12-4 TGTGCCAGCAGTTCTAAACAGGGGAGGGACTATGGCTACACCTTC CASSSKQGRDYGYTF
TRBJ2-7 many . TRBV7-9 TGTGCCAGCAGCTTCCCGGGGGCCGGCTCCTACGAGCAGTACTTC CASSFPGAGSYEQYF
TRBJ2-1 . TRBD2 TRBV24-1 TGTGCCACCTCTAGCGGGGCCAGGTCTTACAATGAGCAGTTCTTC CATSSGARSYNEQFF
TRBJ2-7 . TRBD2 TRBV27 TGTGCCAGCAGCGGGACTAGCGGCTACGAGCAGTACTTC CASSGTSGYEQYF
TRBJ1-4 . TRBD1 TRBV9 TGTGCCAGCAGCGCCACAGGGGAACATGAAAAACTGTTTTTT CASSATGEHEKLFF
TRBJ1-2 many . TRBV12-3/TRBV12-4 TGTGCCAGCAGTTTGAGCCCGGACAGCCCCTATGGCTACACCTTC CASSLSPDSPYGYTF
TRBJ1-1 many . TRBV28 TGTGCCAGCAGCCCCCCCGAGGGATTCGGTCTCTACACTGAAGCTTTCTTT CASSPPEGFGLYTEAFF
TRBJ2-1 . . TRBV20-1 TGCAGTGCTAGTCCCTTTAGCGTCAATGAGCAGTTCTTC CSASPFSVNEQFF
TRBJ2-3 many TRBD2 TRBV20-1 TGCAGTGCTTTTAGCGGGGGGGGTGATACGCAGTATTTT CSAFSGGGDTQYF
TRBJ1-2 . TRBD1 TRBV7-9 TGTGCCAGCAGCCAAGATTGGGCCTTCGGACAGGGAGGCTATGGCTACACCTTC CASSQDWAFGQGGYGYTF
TRBJ2-7 many TRBD1 TRBV27 TGTGCCAGCAGTACGGGACAGGGCTCCTACGAGCAGTACTTC CASSTGQGSYEQYF
TRBJ2-3 few . TRBV6-5 TGTGCCAGCAGTTACAGCAGGGGTGCGGCAGATACGCAGTATTTT CASSYSRGAADTQYF
TRBJ2-2 few TRBD1 TRBV3-1 TGTGCCAGCAGCCTAACCTCAGGGGGCGGTAAGCTGTTTTTT CASSLTSGGGKLFF
TRBJ2-3 many TRBD2 TRBV7-8 TGTGCCAGCGCCCCGGGGGGGGTTTCGGATACGCAGTATTTT CASAPGGVSDTQYF
TRBJ1-4 many . TRBV7-9 TGTGCCAGCAGCTTGGAGGGACGTGCAACTAATGAAAAACTGTTTTTT CASSLEGRATNEKLFF
TRBJ2-7 many TRBD2 TRBV6-1 TGTGCCAGCAGGGGCGGGGGGAGGACCTACGAGCAGTACTTC CASRGGGRTYEQYF
TRBJ1-5 . TRBD1 TRBV5-1 TGCGCCAGCAGCCACCCGGACAGGGGGGATCAGCCCCAGCATTTT CASSHPDRGDQPQHF
TRBJ1-1 many . TRBV6-1 TGTGCCAGCAGTTTTTACTCCCGGGAGACTGAAGCTTTCTTT CASSFYSRETEAFF
TRBJ1-4 . . TRBV20-1 TGCAGTGTAGCAAAGGAAAAACTGTTTTTT CSVAKEKLFF
TRBJ2-7 . . TRBV20-1 TGCAGTGCTAGAGATTTACCGATTGCCTACGAGCAGTACTTC CSARDLPIAYEQYF
TRBJ1-1 . . TRBV7-6 TGTGCCAGCAGCTCCCCAAAGGAGACTGAAGCTTTCTTT CASSSPKETEAFF
TRBJ2-7 . . TRBV6-1 TGTGCCAGCAGCAAATCAGGGACCTACGAGCAGTACTTC CASSKSGTYEQYF
TRBJ1-5 many . TRBV6-1 TGTGCCAGCAGTGAAGTGACAGCCAATCAGCCCCAGCATTTT CASSEVTANQPQHF
TRBJ2-5 many TRBD1 TRBV3-1 TGTGCCAGCAGGTCCGACAGGGCTAAAGAGACCCAGTACTTC CASRSDRAKETQYF
TRBJ1-2 many . TRBV15 TGTGCCACCAGCAGAGTAACAGCCTATGGCTACACCTTC CATSRVTAYGYTF
TRBJ1-6 few . TRBV2 TGTGCCACTTCCTTCCAGGGGCGGGATTCACCCCTCCACTTT CATSFQGRDSPLHF
TRBJ1-1 many . TRBV11-3 TGTGCCAGCAGCCCCGGAGGGGAAGGTGAAGCTTTCTTT CASSPGGEGEAFF
TRBJ2-1 few . TRBV2 TGTGCCAGCAGTTGGGACACCGCCTACAATGAGCAGTTCTTC CASSWDTAYNEQFF